Below, 3 T cell receptor beta chains from the same sample are listed, as sequenced in a study of cytomegalovirus exposure and HLA in healthy donors. This PCR relied on a set of 60 Vbeta primers and 13 Jbeta primers. Produced via immunoSEQ multiplex PCR; TCRdb's table is partial and in-frame only. The sample lists some 250,000 clones, roughly 82% occurring once. Source material: PBMCs. These receptors were obtained from a woman aged 40 to 50 in good health and CMV-seropositive.

The gene calls are TRBV15 and TRBJ1-2; D gene uncertain. The CDR3 length is 14 residues. Trimming shortened V by 0 bases and J by 8 bases, and 13 bases separated the two germline ends. The germline gives CDR1 LNHNV, CDR2 YYDKDF (reference sequence). CDR3 loop: CATSRDLGAGGYTF. CDR3 DNA sequence: TGTGCCACCAGCAGAGATCTGGGTGCGGGCGGCTACACCTTC. The variable domain in full, completed from reference TRBV15 and TRBJ1-2, reads DAMVIQNPRYQVTQFGKPVTLSCSQTLNHNVMYWYQQKSSQAPKLLFHYYDKDFNNEADTPDNFQSRRPNTSFCFLDIRSPGLGDTAMYLCATSRDLGAGGYTFGSGTRLTVV.

CDR3: CASSGITGSGANVLTF. CDR3 in DNA: TGTGCCAGCAGCGGAATCACAGGTTCTGGGGCCAACGTCCTGACTTTC. The chain joins TRBV7-6 to TRBJ2-6; D possibly corresponds to TRBD1 (5 bases). Germline V gene sequence: CDR1 SGHVS, CDR2 FNYEAQ. V was clipped by 5 bases and J by 1 base, with 12 bases between them. The CDR3 has 16 residues.

The genes are TRBV7-2 and TRBJ2-1; 13 positions match TRBD2. Per germline, CDR1 SGHTA and CDR2 FQGNSA. Losses at the gene ends were 5 bases for V and 10 bases for J; bases not matched to a gene: 11. The CDR3 length is 16 residues. CDR3 in amino acids: CASSRTSGGTGSEQFF. As DNA, the CDR3 is TGTGCCAGCAGCCGGACTAGCGGGGGTACAGGGAGCGAGCAGTTCTTC. The full variable domain, rest sourced from reference TRBV7-2 and TRBJ2-1, is GAGVSQSPSNKVTEKGKDVELRCDPISGHTALYWYRQSLGQGLEFLIYFQGNSAPDKSGLPSDRFSAERTGGSVSTLTIQRTQQEDSAVYLCASSRTSGGTGSEQFFGPGTRLTVL.